This T cell receptor (beta chain) was sequenced in a study of breast tumors, draining lymph nodes, adjacent tissues. General study findings and limits: Tumor TCR diversity was below lymph nodes but above nontumor tissue. Luminal-like breast cancer showed significantly greater tumor-nontumor repertoire similarity than basal-like breast cancer did. Findings are consistent with lymph node origin and intratumoral expansion of most tumor T cells. Tumor T cell lymph node origin was a supported hypothesis, not proven.

Ten or more counts support this clonotype. Its target is unknown. TCRdb used MiXCR to reprocess the multiplex PCR reads, holding one entry per CDR3 protein. This table has about 230,000 distinct CDR3 sequences, roughly 30% appearing once. This CDR3 is 16 amino acids long. The germline V gene encodes CDR1 DFQATT and CDR2 SNEGSKA (reference sequence). The J segment lost 3 bases and the V segment lost 6 bases, leaving 14 bases of the junction unmatched. Axillary draining lymph nodes of breast cancer patients supplied the node samples. The genes are TRBV20-1 and TRBJ2-3; TRBD2 agrees at 8 bases. The TCR was taken from a female donor with breast cancer. Some clones in this sample may be carry-over from other donors' samples. The specimen was axillary lymph node tissue. The CDR3 nucleotides read TGCAGTGCCGACCTCGGGGGAGCGGGAGTTACAGATACGCAGTATTTT. This sequence encodes CSADLGGAGVTDTQYF.